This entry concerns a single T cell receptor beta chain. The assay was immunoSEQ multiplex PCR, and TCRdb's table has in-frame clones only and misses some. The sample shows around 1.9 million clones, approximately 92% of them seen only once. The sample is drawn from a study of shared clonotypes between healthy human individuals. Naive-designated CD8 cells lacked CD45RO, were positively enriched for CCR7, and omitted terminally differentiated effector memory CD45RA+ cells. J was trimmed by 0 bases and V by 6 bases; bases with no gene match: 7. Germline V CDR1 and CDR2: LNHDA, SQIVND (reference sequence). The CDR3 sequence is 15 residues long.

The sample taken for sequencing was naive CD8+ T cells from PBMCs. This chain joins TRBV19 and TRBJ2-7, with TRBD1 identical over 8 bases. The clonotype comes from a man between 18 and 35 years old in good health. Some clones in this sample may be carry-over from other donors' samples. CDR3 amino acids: CASSRDRGHSYEQYF. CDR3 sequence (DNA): TGTGCCAGTAGCCGTGACAGGGGACACTCCTACGAGCAGTACTTC.